These T cell receptor beta chains were read from a single sample in a study of chemoradiotherapy in HPV16-positive cancers. TCRdb's table, derived via immunoSEQ multiplex PCR, lists solely in-frame clones and lacks some. This sample has 6,000 to 7,500 clones, with about two thirds found just once. The starting material was tumor tissue, obtained from a patient who underwent chemoradiotherapy. The receptors originated from a human donor with HPV-associated anogenital cancer. The CDR3 runs from the conserved cysteine through the conserved F or W. The D gene is left open where the match is weak. Clone size is given for some rows only: seen once, a few or many times, or a class if the clone is expanded.

>.|TRBV19|TRBJ2-7|few
TGTGCCAGTAGTGGGGATCGGTACGAGCAGTACTTC
CASSGDRYEQYF
>.|TRBV6-6|TRBJ2-3|.
TGTGCCAGCAGTTACCGGGGCCCCGAGTTAGCAGATACGCAGTATTTT
CASSYRGPELADTQYF
>.|TRBV11-2|TRBJ2-6|.
TGTGCCAGCAGCGGGGGGACGTCTGGGGCCAACGTCCTGACTTTC
CASSGGTSGANVLTF
>TRBD1|TRBV5-1|TRBJ2-7|.
TGCGCCAGCAGCTTGGGGCAGGGGGCTAAGTCCTACGAGCAGTACTTC
CASSLGQGAKSYEQYF
>TRBD2|TRBV20-1|TRBJ2-7|.
TGCAGTGGGGGGGAGGGAAACGAGCAGTACTTC
CSGGEGNEQYF
>.|TRBV2|TRBJ1-2|.
TGTGCCAGCGGTCTGCAGGGGCAAGGCTACACCTTC
CASGLQGQGYTF
>.|TRBV11-2|TRBJ1-2|.
TGTGCCAGCAGCTTAGGAGCTGGAGGGTATGGCTACACCTTC
CASSLGAGGYGYTF
>TRBD2|TRBV29-1|TRBJ2-3|.
TGCAGTTACGGGAGGGGAGGAGATACGCAGTATTTT
CSYGRGGDTQYF
>.|TRBV25-1|TRBJ1-3|.
TGTGCCAGCACCTGGGGAGGGGACGGAAACACCATATATTTT
CASTWGGDGNTIYF
>.|TRBV5-6|TRBJ1-2|.
TGTGCCAGCAGCTTGCCAGGGGTAATCTATGGCTACACCTTC
CASSLPGVIYGYTF
>.|TRBV5-4|TRBJ1-1|.
TGTGCCAGCACCAGGGATTTGAACACTGAAGCTTTCTTT
CASTRDLNTEAFF
>TRBD2|TRBV5-4|TRBJ2-5|.
TGTGCCAGCAGCTTGCAAGTAGTGGGGGGGGAGACCCAGTACTTC
CASSLQVVGGETQYF
>TRBD1|TRBV6-5|TRBJ2-1|.
TGTGCCAGCAGTTACTCACAGGGGGTCTACGATGAGCAGTTCTTC
CASSYSQGVYDEQFF
>.|TRBV5-1|TRBJ1-6|.
TGCGCCAGCAACACCGGGACTCAGTCGAATTCACCCCTCCACTTT
CASNTGTQSNSPLHF
>.|TRBV28|TRBJ2-3|.
TGTGCCAGCAGCCCCCGGGATACGCAGTATTTT
CASSPRDTQYF
>TRBD1|TRBV27|TRBJ1-6|.
TGTGCCAGCACCCCGACAGGGGGCCTTTCACCCCTCCACTTT
CASTPTGGLSPLHF
>.|TRBV19|TRBJ2-7|.
TGTGCCAGTAGTATCGGGGGAAACTACGAGCAGTACTTC
CASSIGGNYEQYF
>TRBD2|TRBV11-2|TRBJ2-7|.
TGTGCCAGCAGCTGGGGTAGCGGGAGAGGGAACGAGCAGTACTTC
CASSWGSGRGNEQYF
>TRBD2|TRBV5-1|TRBJ2-7|.
TGCGCCAGCAGCTCATTTCCGGGGGGGGAGCAGTACTTC
CASSSFPGGEQYF
>.|TRBV18|TRBJ2-3|once
TGTGCCAGCTCACCTAGCACAGATACGCAGTATTTT
CASSPSTDTQYF
>TRBD1|TRBV5-4|TRBJ1-1|.
TGTGCCAGCAGCCCTTGGAGGGGACAGTGGGAAACTGAAGCTTTCTTT
CASSPWRGQWETEAFF
>.|TRBV4-1|TRBJ1-3|.
TGCGCCAGCAGCACCCTAGGGAAGCCCAGCTCTGGAAACACCATATATTTT
CASSTLGKPSSGNTIYF
>.|TRBV4-1|TRBJ1-4|.
TGCGCCAGCAGCCAAGAGGCCTTGCATGAAAAACTGTTTTTT
CASSQEALHEKLFF
>.|TRBV7-6|TRBJ2-2|.
TGTGCCAGCAGCTCGGGAATACTTTACACCGGGGAGCTGTTTTTT
CASSSGILYTGELFF
>TRBD1|TRBV12-5|TRBJ1-2|.
TGTGCTAGAACGACAGGGGACTATGGCTACACCTTC
CARTTGDYGYTF
>.|TRBV5-1|TRBJ2-7|.
TGCGCCAGCACCGAGGGACGGCCAGCCTACGAGCAGTACTTC
CASTEGRPAYEQYF
>.|TRBV19|TRBJ2-2|.
TGTGCCAGTAGTACCACGAGGGTCACCGGGGAGCTGTTTTTT
CASSTTRVTGELFF
>.|TRBV5-4|TRBJ2-1|.
TGTGCCAGCAGCGAACAGGGTACCAAGGAGCAGTTCTTC
CASSEQGTKEQFF
>TRBD1|TRBV2|TRBJ2-4|.
TGTGCCAGCAACAGACAGGGCCTACTAGCCAAAAACATTCAGTACTTC
CASNRQGLLAKNIQYF
>TRBD1|TRBV5-4|TRBJ1-4|.
TGTGCCAGCAGCTTGGGACAGGGAACCGAAAAACTGTTTTTT
CASSLGQGTEKLFF
>.|TRBV9|TRBJ1-2|.
TGTGCCAGCAGCGTAGATTGGGCAGGAATATATGGCTACACCTTC
CASSVDWAGIYGYTF
>TRBD2|TRBV5-4|TRBJ2-5|.
TGTGCCAGCAGCCCAATTTCGAGCGGGGGGGCCTACGAGACCCAGTACTTC
CASSPISSGGAYETQYF
>TRBD2|TRBV5-1|TRBJ2-7|.
TGCGCCAGCAGCTTGGCCGGGGCTAGCGGGGGGGCTGGAGAGCAGTACTTC
CASSLAGASGGAGEQYF
>.|TRBV30|TRBJ2-7|.
TGTGCCTGGAGTGTAGGGTCCTACGAGCAGTACTTC
CAWSVGSYEQYF
>.|TRBV30|TRBJ2-4|.
TGTGCCTGGAGTCCGGTATTGGTCAAAAACATTCAGTACTTC
CAWSPVLVKNIQYF
>.|TRBV28|TRBJ1-5|.
TGTGCCAGCATGGGGAGAGATCAGCCCCAGCATTTT
CASMGRDQPQHF
>TRBD2|TRBV4-1|TRBJ2-7|.
TGCGCCAGCAGCCAAGGTCCCCTACGGCGGGAGGTCTCCTACGAGCAGTACTTC
CASSQGPLRREVSYEQYF
>.|TRBV19|TRBJ1-3|once
TGTGCCAGTAGTATTTCCAGCAGCTCTGGAAACACCATATATTTT
CASSISSSSGNTIYF
>TRBD1|TRBV28|TRBJ1-2|.
TGTGCCAGCAGTCACGACTTCTTTCCCGGGACAGGGACCGGCTATGGCTACACCTTC
CASSHDFFPGTGTGYGYTF
>.|TRBV6-5|TRBJ1-5|few
TGTGCCAGCAGTTTACATGAGGGCAGGTCCCAGCATTTT
CASSLHEGRSQHF
>.|TRBV5-6|TRBJ1-4|.
TGTGCCAGCAGCCCAGGGGCAACTAATGAAAAACTGTTTTTT
CASSPGATNEKLFF
>TRBD1|TRBV11-1|TRBJ2-2|.
TGTGCCAGCAGCTTAGCGGGGACAGTGGGCACCGGGGAGCTGTTTTTT
CASSLAGTVGTGELFF
>.|TRBV6-6|TRBJ1-1|.
TGTGCCAGCAGTGATGACAGGCTGAACACTGAAGCTTTCTTT
CASSDDRLNTEAFF
>TRBD1|TRBV6-1|TRBJ1-2|.
TGTGCCAGCAGTTTCCGGGACAGGCCTACCTACACCTTC
CASSFRDRPTYTF
>.|TRBV6-6|TRBJ1-1|once
TGTGCCACCTACCGCGTTGGGGACACTGAAGCTTTCTTT
CATYRVGDTEAFF
>.|TRBV5-1|TRBJ2-2|.
TGCGCCAGCAGCTCGGGCCGGTTTGACACCGGGGAGCTGTTTTTT
CASSSGRFDTGELFF
>TRBD1|TRBV6-6|TRBJ1-4|.
TGTGCCAGCAGTTTAGACAGGGGAGGCGGTGAAAAACTGTTTTTT
CASSLDRGGGEKLFF
>.|TRBV11-2|TRBJ1-1|.
TGTGCCAGCAGCTTGAAACCGGGCCTAGTGAACACTGAAGCTTTCTTT
CASSLKPGLVNTEAFF